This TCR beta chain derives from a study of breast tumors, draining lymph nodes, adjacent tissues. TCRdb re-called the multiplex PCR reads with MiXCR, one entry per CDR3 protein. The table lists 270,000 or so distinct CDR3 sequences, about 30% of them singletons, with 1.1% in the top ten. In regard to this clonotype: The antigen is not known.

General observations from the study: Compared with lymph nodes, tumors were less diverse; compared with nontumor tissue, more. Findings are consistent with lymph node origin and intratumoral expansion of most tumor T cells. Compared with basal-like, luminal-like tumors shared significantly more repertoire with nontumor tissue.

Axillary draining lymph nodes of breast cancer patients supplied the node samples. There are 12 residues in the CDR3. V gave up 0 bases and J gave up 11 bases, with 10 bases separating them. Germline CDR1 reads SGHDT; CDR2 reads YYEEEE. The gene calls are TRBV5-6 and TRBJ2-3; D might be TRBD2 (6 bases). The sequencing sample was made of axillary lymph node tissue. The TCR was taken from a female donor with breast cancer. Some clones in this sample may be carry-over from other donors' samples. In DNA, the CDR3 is TGTGCCAGCAGCTTGGGTTGGGAGGAGCAGTATTTT. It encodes CASSLGWEEQYF.